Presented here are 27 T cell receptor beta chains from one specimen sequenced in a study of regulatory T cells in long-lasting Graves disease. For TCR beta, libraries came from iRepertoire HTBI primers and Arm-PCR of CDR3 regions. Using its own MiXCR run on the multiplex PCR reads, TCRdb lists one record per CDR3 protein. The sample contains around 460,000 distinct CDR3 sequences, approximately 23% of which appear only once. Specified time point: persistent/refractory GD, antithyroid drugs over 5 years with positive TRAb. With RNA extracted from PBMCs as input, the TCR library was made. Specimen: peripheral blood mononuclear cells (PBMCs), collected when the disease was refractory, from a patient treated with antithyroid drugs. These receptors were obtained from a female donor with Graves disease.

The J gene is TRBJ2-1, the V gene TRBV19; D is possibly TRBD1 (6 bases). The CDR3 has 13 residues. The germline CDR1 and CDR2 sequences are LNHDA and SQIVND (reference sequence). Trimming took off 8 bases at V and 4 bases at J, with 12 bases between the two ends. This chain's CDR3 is CASGAGDYNEQFF. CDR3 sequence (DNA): TGTGCCAGTGGGGCAGGGGATTACAATGAGCAGTTCTTC.

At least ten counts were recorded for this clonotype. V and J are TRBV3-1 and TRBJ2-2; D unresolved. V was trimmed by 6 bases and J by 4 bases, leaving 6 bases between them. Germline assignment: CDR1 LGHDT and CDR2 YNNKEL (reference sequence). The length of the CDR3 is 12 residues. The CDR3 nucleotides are TGTGCCAGCAGGCTCTTCACCGGGGAGCTGTTTTTT. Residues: CASRLFTGELFF.

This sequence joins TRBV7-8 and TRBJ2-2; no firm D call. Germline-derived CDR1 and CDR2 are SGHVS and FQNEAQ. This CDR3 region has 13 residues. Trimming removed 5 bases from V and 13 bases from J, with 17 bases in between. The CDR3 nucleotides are TGTGCCAGCAGCCCCCCGGTTGGTGGACGGCTGTTTTTT. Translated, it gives CASSPPVGGRLFF.

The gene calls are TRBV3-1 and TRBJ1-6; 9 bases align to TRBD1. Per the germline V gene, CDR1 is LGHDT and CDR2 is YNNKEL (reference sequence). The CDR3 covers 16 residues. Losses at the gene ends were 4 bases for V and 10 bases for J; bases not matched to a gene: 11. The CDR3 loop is CASSLKQGALRSPLHF. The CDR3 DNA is TGTGCCAGCAGCCTTAAACAGGGGGCCTTGAGGTCACCCCTCCACTTT. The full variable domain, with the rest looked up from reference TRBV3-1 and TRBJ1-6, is DTAVSQTPKYLVTQMGNDKSIKCEQNLGHDTMYWYKQDSKKFLKIMFSYNNKELIINETVPNRFSPKSPDKAHLNLHINSLELGDSAVYFCASSLKQGALRSPLHFGNGTRLTVT.

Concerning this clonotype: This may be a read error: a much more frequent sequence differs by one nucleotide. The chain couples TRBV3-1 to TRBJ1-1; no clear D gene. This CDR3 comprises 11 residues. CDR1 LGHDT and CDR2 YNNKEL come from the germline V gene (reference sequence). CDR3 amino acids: CAGSQEWVKAF. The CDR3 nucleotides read TGTGCCGGCAGCCAAGAGTGGGTCAAAGCATTT.

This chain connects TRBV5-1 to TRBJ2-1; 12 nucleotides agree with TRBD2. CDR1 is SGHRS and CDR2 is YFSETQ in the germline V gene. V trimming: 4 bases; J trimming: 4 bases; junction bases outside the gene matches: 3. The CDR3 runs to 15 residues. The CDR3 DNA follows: TGCGCCAGCAGCGCGACTAGCGGGGGTTACAATGAGCAGTTCTTC. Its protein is CASSATSGGYNEQFF.

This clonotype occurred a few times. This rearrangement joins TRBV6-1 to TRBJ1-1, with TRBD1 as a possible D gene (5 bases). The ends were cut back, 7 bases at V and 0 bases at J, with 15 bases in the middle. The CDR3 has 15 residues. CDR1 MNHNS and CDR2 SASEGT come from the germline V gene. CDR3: CASKFGGRMNTEAFF. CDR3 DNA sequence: TGTGCCAGCAAGTTTGGGGGTCGTATGAACACTGAAGCTTTCTTT.

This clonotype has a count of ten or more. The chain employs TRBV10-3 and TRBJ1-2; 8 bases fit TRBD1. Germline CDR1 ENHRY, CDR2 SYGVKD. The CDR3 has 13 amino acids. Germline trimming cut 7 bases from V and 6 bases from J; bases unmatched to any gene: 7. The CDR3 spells CAITTDRVDGYTF. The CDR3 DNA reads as TGTGCCATCACTACGGACAGGGTCGATGGCTACACCTTC.

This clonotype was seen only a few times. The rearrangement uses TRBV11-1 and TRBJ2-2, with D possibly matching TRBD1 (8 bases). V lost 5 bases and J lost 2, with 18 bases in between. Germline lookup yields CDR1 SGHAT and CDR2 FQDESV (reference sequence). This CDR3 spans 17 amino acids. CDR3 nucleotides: TGTGCCAGCAGCACCGGACAGGGAGGGTTTAACACCGGGGAGCTGTTTTTT. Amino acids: CASSTGQGGFNTGELFF.

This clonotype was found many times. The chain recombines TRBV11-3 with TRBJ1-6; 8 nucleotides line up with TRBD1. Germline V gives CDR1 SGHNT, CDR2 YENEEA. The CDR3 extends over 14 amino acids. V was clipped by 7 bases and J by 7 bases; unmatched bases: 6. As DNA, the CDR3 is TGTGCCAGCACAACCGGGACAGGCAATTCACCCCTCCACTTT. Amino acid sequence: CASTTGTGNSPLHF. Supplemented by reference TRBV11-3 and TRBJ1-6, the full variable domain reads EAGVVQSPRYKIIEKKQPVAFWCNPISGHNTLYWYLQNLGQGPELLIRYENEEAVDDSQLPKDRFSAERLKGVDSTLKIQPAELGDSAVYLCASTTGTGNSPLHFGNGTRLTVT.

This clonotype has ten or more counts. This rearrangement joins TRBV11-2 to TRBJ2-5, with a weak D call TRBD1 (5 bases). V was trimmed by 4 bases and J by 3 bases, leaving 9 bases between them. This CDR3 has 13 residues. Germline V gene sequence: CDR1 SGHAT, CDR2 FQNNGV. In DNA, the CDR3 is TGTGCCAGCAGCTCCGACAGTGAAGAGACCCAGTACTTC. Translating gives CASSSDSEETQYF.

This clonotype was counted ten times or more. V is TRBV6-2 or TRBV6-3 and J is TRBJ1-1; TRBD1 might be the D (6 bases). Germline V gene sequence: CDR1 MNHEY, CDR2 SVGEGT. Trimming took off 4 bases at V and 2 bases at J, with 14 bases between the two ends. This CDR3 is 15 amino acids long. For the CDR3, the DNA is TGTGCCAGCAGTTTCGGGGGCATTCCAAACACTGAAGCTTTCTTT. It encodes CASSFGGIPNTEAFF.

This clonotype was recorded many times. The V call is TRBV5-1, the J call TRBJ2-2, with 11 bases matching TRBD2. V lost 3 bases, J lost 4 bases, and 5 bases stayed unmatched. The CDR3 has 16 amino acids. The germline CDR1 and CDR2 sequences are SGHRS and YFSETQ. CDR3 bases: TGCGCCAGCAGCTCTCTAGCGGGGGGACTCACCGGGGAGCTGTTTTTT. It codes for CASSSLAGGLTGELFF.

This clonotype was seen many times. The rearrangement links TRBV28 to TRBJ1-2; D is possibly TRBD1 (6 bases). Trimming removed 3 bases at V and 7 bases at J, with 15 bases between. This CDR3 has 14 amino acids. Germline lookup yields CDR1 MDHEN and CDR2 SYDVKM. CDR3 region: CASSFERGAGGYTF. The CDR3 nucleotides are TGTGCCAGCAGTTTCGAGAGGGGGGCGGGTGGCTACACCTTC.

The CDR3 region is CASSFSTSGRGRYEQYF. CDR3 DNA: TGCGCCAGCAGCTTTAGTACTAGCGGGAGGGGCCGCTACGAGCAGTACTTC. The V call is TRBV5-1, the J call TRBJ2-7, with TRBD2 matching 13 bases. The CDR3 loop spans 17 amino acids. Germline V gene data show CDR1 as SGHRS and CDR2 as YFSETQ. J was trimmed by 3 bases and V by 2 bases; bases with no gene match: 8.

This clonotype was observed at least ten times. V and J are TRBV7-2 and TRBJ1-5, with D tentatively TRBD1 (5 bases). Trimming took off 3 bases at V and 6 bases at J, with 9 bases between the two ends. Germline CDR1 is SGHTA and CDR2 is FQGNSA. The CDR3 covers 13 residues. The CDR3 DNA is TGTGCCAGCAGCTTGGCCAGGGTTCAGCCCCAGCATTTT. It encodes CASSLARVQPQHF.

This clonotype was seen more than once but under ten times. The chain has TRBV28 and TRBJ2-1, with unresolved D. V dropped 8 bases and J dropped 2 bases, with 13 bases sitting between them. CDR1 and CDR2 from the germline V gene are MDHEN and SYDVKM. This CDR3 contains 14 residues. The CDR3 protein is CASSRSQPYNEQFF. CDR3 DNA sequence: TGTGCCAGCTCCCGGTCCCAGCCCTACAATGAGCAGTTCTTC.

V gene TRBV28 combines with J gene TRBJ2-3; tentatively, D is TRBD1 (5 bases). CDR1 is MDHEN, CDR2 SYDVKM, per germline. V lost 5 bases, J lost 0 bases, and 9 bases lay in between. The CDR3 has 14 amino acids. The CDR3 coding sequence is TGTGCCAGCAGTCTGACAGCTAGCACAGATACGCAGTATTTT. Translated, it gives CASSLTASTDTQYF.

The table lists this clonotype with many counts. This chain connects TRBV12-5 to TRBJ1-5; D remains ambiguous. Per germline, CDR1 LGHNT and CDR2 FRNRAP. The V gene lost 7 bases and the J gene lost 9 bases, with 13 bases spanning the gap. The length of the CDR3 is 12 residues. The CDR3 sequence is CASALTDSPQHF. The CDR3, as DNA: TGTGCTAGTGCCCTGACGGATTCGCCCCAGCATTTT. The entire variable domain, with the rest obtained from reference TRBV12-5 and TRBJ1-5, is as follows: DARVTQTPRHKVTEMGQEVTMRCQPILGHNTVFWYRQTMMQGLELLAYFRNRAPLDDSGMPKDRFSAEMPDATLATLKIQPSEPRDSAVYFCASALTDSPQHFGDGTRLSIL.

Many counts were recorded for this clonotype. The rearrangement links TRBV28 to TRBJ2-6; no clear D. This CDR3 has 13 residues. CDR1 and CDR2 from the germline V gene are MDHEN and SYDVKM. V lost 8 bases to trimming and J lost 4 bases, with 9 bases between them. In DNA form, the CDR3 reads TGTGCCAGCGCTGAGTCCGGGGCCAACGTCCTGACTTTC. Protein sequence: CASAESGANVLTF.

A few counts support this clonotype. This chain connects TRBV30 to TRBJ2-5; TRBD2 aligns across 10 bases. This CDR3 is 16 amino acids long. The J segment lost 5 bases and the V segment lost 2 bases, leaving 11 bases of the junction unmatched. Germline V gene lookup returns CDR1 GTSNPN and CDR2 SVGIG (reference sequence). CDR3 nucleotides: TGTGCCTGGAGTCCGAGGGCTAGCGGGAGTAGGGAGACCCAGTACTTC. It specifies CAWSPRASGSRETQYF.

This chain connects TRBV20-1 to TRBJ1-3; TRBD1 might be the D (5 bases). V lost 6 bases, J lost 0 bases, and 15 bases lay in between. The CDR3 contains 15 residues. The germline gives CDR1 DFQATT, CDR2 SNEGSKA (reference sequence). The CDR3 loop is CSATGGTLSGNTIYF. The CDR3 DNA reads TGCAGTGCCACTGGCGGGACCCTCTCTGGAAACACCATATATTTT.

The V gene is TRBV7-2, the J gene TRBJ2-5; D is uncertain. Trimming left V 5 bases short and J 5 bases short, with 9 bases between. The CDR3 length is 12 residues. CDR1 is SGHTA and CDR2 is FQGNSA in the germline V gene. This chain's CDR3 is CASSQLSETQYF. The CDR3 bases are TGTGCCAGCAGCCAGCTCTCGGAGACCCAGTACTTC.

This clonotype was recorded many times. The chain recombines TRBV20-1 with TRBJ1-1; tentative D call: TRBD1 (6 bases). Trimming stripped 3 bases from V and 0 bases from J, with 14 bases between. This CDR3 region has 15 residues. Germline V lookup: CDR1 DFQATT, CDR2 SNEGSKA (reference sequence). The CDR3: CSASQAGAMNTEAFF. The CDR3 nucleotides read TGCAGTGCTAGCCAGGCAGGGGCTATGAACACTGAAGCTTTCTTT.

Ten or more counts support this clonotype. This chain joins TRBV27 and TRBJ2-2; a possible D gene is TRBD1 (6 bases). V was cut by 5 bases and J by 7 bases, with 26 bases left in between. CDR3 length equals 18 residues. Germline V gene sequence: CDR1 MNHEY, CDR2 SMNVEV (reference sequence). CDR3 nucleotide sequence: TGTGCCAGCAGTCAACTACTCTCAGGGGAAGGGGAAGTCGGGGAGCTGTTTTTT. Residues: CASSQLLSGEGEVGELFF.

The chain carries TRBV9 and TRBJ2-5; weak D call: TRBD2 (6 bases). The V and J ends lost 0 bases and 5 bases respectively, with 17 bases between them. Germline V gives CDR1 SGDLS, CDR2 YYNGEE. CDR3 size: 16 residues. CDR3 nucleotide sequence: TGTGCCAGCAGCGTAGGGGCTAGCGTGAATTCGGAGACCCAGTACTTC. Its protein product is CASSVGASVNSETQYF.

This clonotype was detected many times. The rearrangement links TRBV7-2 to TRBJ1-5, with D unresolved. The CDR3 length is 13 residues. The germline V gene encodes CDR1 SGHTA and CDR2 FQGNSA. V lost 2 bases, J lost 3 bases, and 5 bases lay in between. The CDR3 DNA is TGTGCCAGCAGCTTAACTCTCAATCAGCCCCAGCATTTT. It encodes CASSLTLNQPQHF.